This T cell receptor (beta chain) was retrieved from a study of CD4 and CD8 cells across lung adenocarcinoma regions (dated by TCRdb to 2016 to 2018). With respect to the entire study: To look at intratumor heterogeneity in the T cell receptor repertoire, the study compared tumor centers against tumor margins.

The donors were patients who had localized lung adenocarcinoma, which is a subtype of non-small cell lung cancer. Samples were obtained from the margins of localized lung adenocarcinomas. CD4+ T cells from tumor tissue were profiled separately from CD8+ T cells for TCR repertoire analysis. Looking up the germline V gene yields CDR1 MNHEY and CDR2 SVGAGI. CDR3 length: 17 amino acids, cysteine to phenylalanine. Kept here is only the CDR3 DNA, which spans 51 bases and is read in frame from base 1. V is cut by 6 bases and J by 3 bases, and the space between the germline ends is 21 bases. This clonotype appeared a few times. What antigen it recognizes has not been identified. No much larger clone is present one base from it, and per-base qualities are unavailable. Library method: PCR. Sequencing took place on a HiSeq X Ten. TCRdb trimmed public reads at Q25 via fastp, called clones via MiXCR and kept in-frame beta chains. Entries are consolidated by CDR3 protein sequence, retaining the most common genes and DNA. The sample profile shows some 7,900 distinct CDR3 sequences; approximately 45% of them were found once. 30% of the sample is held by the ten biggest clonotypes.

The sequence was obtained from a male donor with lung adenocarcinoma. The CD4 and CD8 labels of this study may be unreliable. The chain joins TRBV6-5 to TRBJ1-5, with an unclear D gene assignment. The sequenced sample consisted of CD4+ T cells from the margin of a lung tumor. The cell subset or site tag for this specimen amounts to: tumor margin region. CDR3 reads: CASSLTFGRNHNQPQHF. Here is the DNA: TGTGCCAGCAGCCTCACGTTTGGCAGAAACCACAATCAGCCCCAGCATTTT.